The clone carrying this T cell receptor beta chain was detected many times. Its target is unknown. The study based diagnoses on clinical symptoms, serum thyroxine and TRAb, thyroid ultrasound and orbital computed tomography. This entry comes from a study of T cells in Graves' hyperthyroidism and ophthalmopathy. Whole-study findings and limits: Blood samples included most of the expanded thyroid clonotypes exceeding 0.001. From stable hyperthyroidism, ophthalmopathy was set apart by a 13 V-J model.

The CDR3 contains 14 residues. With 0 bases removed from V and 2 bases from J, the gap between germline ends came to 11 bases. Germline V gene data show CDR1 as DFQATT and CDR2 as SNEGSKA (reference sequence). Using RNA transcripts as the source, TCR beta CDR3 regions were amplified. During a first-round RT-PCR of the TCR CDR3, the HTBI primer set was used. One entry per CDR3 protein results from TCRdb running MiXCR on the multiplex PCR reads. The table lists 250,000 to 300,000 distinct CDR3 sequences, about 17% of them singletons. V usage is TRBV20-1 and J usage is TRBJ2-7; no clear D gene. The TCR comes from a woman aged 55-69 years with Graves' ophthalmopathy. Sequencing used blood. CDR3 coding DNA: TGCAGTGCTAGAGAACGCAGGAACCCCTACGAGCAGTACTTC. The encoded protein is CSARERRNPYEQYF.